This T cell receptor (beta chain) was found in a study of control samples from healthy donors and cancer patients. V trimming: 3 bases; J trimming: 9 bases; junction bases outside the gene matches: 7. The germline V gene has CDR1 SGDLS and CDR2 YYNGEE. The CDR3 totals 15 residues. Assay: immunoSEQ multiplex PCR; the TCRdb copy retains only in-frame clones and omits some. The sample holds around 43,000 clones, about 90% seen once. The TCR comes from a woman aged 45-59 years in good health. Sample: blood. The chain couples TRBV9 to TRBJ2-1, with TRBD1 matching 12 bases. This CDR3 reads CASSARDRGLGEQFF. CDR3 sequence (DNA): TGTGCCAGCAGCGCCCGGGACAGGGGGCTAGGTGAGCAGTTCTTC.